The T cell receptor (beta chain) described here comes from a study of T cell responses to AZD1222 COVID-19 vaccine. Looking at the study overall: Both about-4-week and about-12-week second-dose recipients were combined.

Libraries were prepared by immunoSEQ multiplex PCR; TCRdb keeps only in-frame clonotypes and omits some of them. Found here are about 140,000 clones, roughly nine tenths of them singletons; the top ten hold 1.5% to 2%. Note on this clone: The target antigen is unknown.

General study findings and limits: The CD4 TCRs associated with vaccination extended across spike and predominated at 160-218 and 743-854. Among the donors, most were white British and more were female, and clonal diversity was possibly underestimated.

The specimen comprised peripheral blood, sampled on day 0 of AZD1222 vaccination. This TCR was recovered from an adult in good health.

This chain's CDR3 is CATSTPTGTSQETQYF. The CDR3 region has the DNA TGTGCCACCAGTACCCCCACCGGGACGTCCCAAGAGACCCAGTACTTC. The rearrangement joins TRBV24-1 to TRBJ2-5; D may be TRBD1 or TRBD2 (5 bases each). Per the germline V gene, CDR1 is KGHDR and CDR2 is SFDVKD. CDR3 length: 16 residues. Trimming took off 6 bases at V and 1 base at J, with 17 bases between the two ends.